The 10 T cell receptor beta chains below come from one sample, sequenced in a study of early T cells in non-severe SARS-CoV-2 infection. TCRdb ran MiXCR on the 5' RACE reads and lists one entry per CDR3 protein. The repertoire includes some 33,000 distinct CDR3 sequences, 5% to 7% of them detected once, and over 20% sits in the top ten. Material: whole blood. The receptor source for this set is an adult who was a healthcare worker with PCR-confirmed SARS-CoV-2 infection or an uninfected control (not recorded which).

This clonotype was detected many times. The chain recombines TRBV9 with TRBJ1-1, with 7 nucleotides matching TRBD1. The junction had 7 bases not matched to a gene; V was cut back by 4 bases and J by 7 bases. Germline CDR1 and CDR2: SGDLS and YYNGEE. CDR3 length: 13 amino acids. The CDR3 sequence: CASSSRQGGEAFF. The CDR3 DNA is TGTGCCAGCAGCAGTCGACAGGGCGGTGAAGCTTTCTTT.

CDR3 loop: CASSQTAGQVNTEAFF. The CDR3 coding sequence is TGCGCCAGCAGCCAAACTGCCGGACAGGTGAACACTGAAGCTTTCTTT. The chain combines TRBV4-1 with TRBJ1-1, with TRBD1 identical over 7 bases. V lost 2 bases and J lost 0; bases outside the gene matches: 6. Germline V CDR1 and CDR2: MGHRA, YSYEKL. There are 16 residues in the CDR3.

This clonotype has ten or more counts. J is TRBJ2-7 and V is TRBV3-1; 9 positions agree with TRBD2. This CDR3 contains 13 residues. CDR1 LGHDT and CDR2 YNNKEL come from the germline V gene (reference sequence). The V gene end was trimmed by 4 bases and the J gene end by 6 bases; junction bases not matched to a gene: 4. As DNA, the CDR3 is TGTGCCAGCAGCCCGGCTAGCGGGGTCGAGCAGTACTTC. Protein sequence: CASSPASGVEQYF.

Ten or more counts support this clonotype. The V and J genes are TRBV7-9 and TRBJ1-2; possible D gene TRBD1, 5 bases. Germline V gives CDR1 SEHNR, CDR2 FQNEAQ (reference sequence). CDR3 length: 14 residues. Trimming took off 1 base at V and 5 bases at J, with 11 bases between the two ends. CDR3 coding DNA: TGTGCCAGCAGCTTAGTCCGGACAACGTATGGCTACACCTTC. This encodes CASSLVRTTYGYTF.

This sequence joins TRBV10-3 and TRBJ2-4; TRBD2 matches 15 bases. This CDR3 region has 15 residues. V shed 4 bases and J 7 bases; nucleotides not matched to a gene: 2. Germline-derived CDR1 and CDR2 are ENHRY and SYGVKD. The CDR3 protein is CAISGTSGRVNIQYF. In nucleotides, the CDR3 is TGTGCCATCAGTGGGACTAGCGGGAGGGTGAACATTCAGTACTTC.

The chain joins TRBV19 to TRBJ2-1, with D possibly being TRBD1 or TRBD2 (5 bases each). The V gene lost 5 bases and the J gene lost 6 bases, with 17 bases spanning the gap. CDR1 and CDR2 (germline): LNHDA, SQIVND (reference sequence). The CDR3 sequence is 15 residues long. The CDR3 spells CASSRVRGGGNEQFF. The CDR3 DNA reads TGTGCCAGTAGTCGGGTACGCGGTGGGGGCAATGAGCAGTTCTTC. The full variable domain, in which reference TRBV19 and TRBJ2-1 provide the parts outside the CDR3, is DGGITQSPKYLFRKEGQNVTLSCEQNLNHDAMYWYRQDPGQGLRLIYYSQIVNDFQKGDIAEGYSVSREKKESFPLTVTSAQKNPTAFYLCASSRVRGGGNEQFFGPGTRLTVL.

The table lists this clonotype with many counts. The V and J genes are TRBV18 and TRBJ2-7; D gene ambiguous. The CDR3 loop spans 14 amino acids. Germline V gene data show CDR1 as KGHSH and CDR2 as LQKENI. Deletions cut 6 bases from V and 5 bases from J, with 17 bases between. The CDR3 nucleotides read TGTGCCAGCTCGCAGACCGCAATAAGGGACGAGCAGTACTTC. This encodes CASSQTAIRDEQYF.

This clonotype was found many times. The V gene is TRBV29-1, the J gene TRBJ1-5, with D maybe TRBD1 (5 bases). Germline CDR1 reads SQVTM; CDR2 reads ANQGSEA. Trimming left V 4 bases short and J 2 bases short, with 9 bases between. This CDR3 has 13 amino acids. The CDR3 protein is CSVGGEGNQPQHF. CDR3 sequence (DNA): TGCAGCGTTGGAGGGGAAGGCAATCAGCCCCAGCATTTT.

This clonotype was observed a few times. This rearrangement joins TRBV4-2 to TRBJ2-3; the D is unclear. This CDR3 comprises 14 residues. Trimming pared 2 bases from V and 2 bases from J, leaving 8 bases between. The germline V gene has CDR1 LGHNA and CDR2 YNFKEQ. CDR3 in DNA: TGTGCCAGCAGCCAACCAGACACCACAGATACGCAGTATTTT. This translates into CASSQPDTTDTQYF.

This clonotype was found many times. The chain carries TRBV4-3 and TRBJ2-1; tentative D call: TRBD1 (7 bases). Trimming cost V 0 bases and J 4 bases, with 10 bases left between them. This CDR3 is built from 15 residues. Germline V lookup: CDR1 LGHNA, CDR2 YSLEER. Here the CDR3 reads CASSQDAGQYNEQFF. DNA for the CDR3: TGCGCCAGCAGCCAAGATGCGGGACAGTACAATGAGCAGTTCTTC.